Listed below are T cell receptor beta chains from one sample, sequenced in a study of blood T cell repertoires in COVID-19. This table comes from immunoSEQ multiplex PCR, and its TCRdb copy is limited to in-frame clones, with some not included. This table holds fewer than 200,000 clones, just over 85% found once. Sequenced input: PBMCs or T cells enriched from blood (not recorded which). Receptor source: a woman aged 18 to 35 who had recovered from COVID-19. Both conserved end residues are part of each CDR3. Each record gives: V gene, clone size, CDR3 protein. A row's size may be missing; if present it is once, few, many or a size class.

TRBV9,NA,CASSQGLAGGDYEQYF
TRBV5-1,once,CASSPPSSYEQYF
TRBV2,NA,CASSENLGQGGGYEQYF
TRBV9,NA,CASSPGERVLVVDGYTF
TRBV25-1,NA,CASSATGEGTDTQYF
TRBV7-2,NA,CASSPPGDRNSPLHF
TRBV28,NA,CASSFLDTQYF
TRBV7-2,NA,CASSLTGGGVKPLHF
TRBV11-3,NA,CASSPQTGGGSNQPQHF
TRBV28,few,CASRRPGTGGKGYTF
TRBV10-3,NA,CAISESPGQGASEQYF
TRBV2,NA,CASSEALGGIDEQYF
TRBV28,NA,CASSLDPTVWGQREHEGTEAFF
TRBV5-1,NA,CASSWERGFEQFF
TRBV5-4,NA,CASSSSDRAGSSYEQYF
TRBV7-2,NA,CASSLGAWSTEAFF
TRBV3-1/TRBV3-2,few,CASTSGGEWQETQYF
TRBV2,NA,CATLRDRGGARGYTF
TRBV29-1,NA,CSVELAGTSALNEQFF
TRBV21-1,NA,CASSNGHRGKTYSNQPQHF
TRBV7-9,NA,CASSPQGVDYGYTF
TRBV6-2/TRBV6-3,NA,CASSSDFYEQYF
TRBV19,NA,CASTPRASAHGYTF
TRBV5-6,NA,CASSLWRRNTDTQYF
TRBV28,NA,CASSETGTGGVRTEAFF
TRBV10-3,NA,CAISESWQQPQHF
TRBV5-1,NA,CASSVGTGFSGNTIYF
TRBV18,NA,CASSPSGPGELFF
TRBV28,few,CASSSRVLSGNTIYF
TRBV2,NA,CASSEQGNYGYTF
TRBV19,NA,CASSIDTPGGAIGEQYF
TRBV10-1,NA,CASSESKTGEETQYF
TRBV6-5,NA,CASSPGGSYEQYF
TRBV10-1,once,CASSVSGGRYEQYF
TRBV27,NA,CASSLTQGESGANVLTF
TRBV13,NA,CASSLEAGRLNYEQYF
TRBV7-2,NA,CASSLGSRAGAFF
TRBV7-8,NA,CASSLGTGGRPQYF
TRBV6-4,once,CASTSTDGSGELFF